This T cell receptor (beta chain) was identified during a study of T cell responses to AZD1222 COVID-19 vaccine. The germline V gene has CDR1 SGHRS and CDR2 YFSETQ. The CDR3 runs 16 residues. The ends lost 0 bases at V and 3 bases at J; junction bases unmatched: 5. Sequencing used immunoSEQ multiplex PCR; TCRdb keeps in-frame clones, though not all of them. In the table there are over 100,000 clones, 70% to 90% of which are singletons. In the case of this clone: The antigen is unknown.

Study-wide results and limits: It should be noted that donors were predominantly white British and more often female, and clonal diversity was possibly underestimated.

The receptor was derived from an adult who received the AZD1222 COVID-19 vaccine. Material: peripheral blood, obtained 28 days after the second AZD1222 dose. The rearrangement joins TRBV5-1 to TRBJ2-5; TRBD2 aligns across 10 bases. CDR3 region: CASSLVPSGGKETQYF. The CDR3 DNA follows: TGCGCCAGCAGCTTGGTGCCTAGCGGGGGCAAAGAGACCCAGTACTTC.